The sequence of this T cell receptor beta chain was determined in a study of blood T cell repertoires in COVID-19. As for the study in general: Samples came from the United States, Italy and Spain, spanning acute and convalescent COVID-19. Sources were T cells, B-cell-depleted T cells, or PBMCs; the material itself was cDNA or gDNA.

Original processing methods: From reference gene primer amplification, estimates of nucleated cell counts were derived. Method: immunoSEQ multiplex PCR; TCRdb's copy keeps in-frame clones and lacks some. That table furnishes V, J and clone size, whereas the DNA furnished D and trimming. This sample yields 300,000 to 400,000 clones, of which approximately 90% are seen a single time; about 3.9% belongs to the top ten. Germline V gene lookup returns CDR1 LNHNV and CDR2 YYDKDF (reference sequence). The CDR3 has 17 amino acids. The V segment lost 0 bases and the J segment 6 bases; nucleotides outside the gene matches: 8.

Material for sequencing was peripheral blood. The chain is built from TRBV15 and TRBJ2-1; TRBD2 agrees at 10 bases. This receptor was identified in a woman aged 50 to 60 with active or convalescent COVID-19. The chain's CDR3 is CATSRDQVGTSANEQFF. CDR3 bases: TGTGCCACCAGCAGAGATCAAGTAGGGACTAGCGCCAATGAGCAGTTCTTC.